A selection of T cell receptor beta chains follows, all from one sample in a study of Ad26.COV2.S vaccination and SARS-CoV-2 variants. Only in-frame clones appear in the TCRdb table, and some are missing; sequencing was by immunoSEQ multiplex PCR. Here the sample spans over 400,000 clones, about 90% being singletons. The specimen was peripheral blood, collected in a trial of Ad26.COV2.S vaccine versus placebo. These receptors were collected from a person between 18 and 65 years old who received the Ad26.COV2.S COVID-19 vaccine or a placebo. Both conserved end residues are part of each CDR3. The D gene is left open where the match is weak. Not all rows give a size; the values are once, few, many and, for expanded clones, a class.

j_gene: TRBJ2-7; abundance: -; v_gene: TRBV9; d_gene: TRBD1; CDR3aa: CASSVEGTGIREQYF; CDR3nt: TGTGCCAGCAGCGTAGAAGGGACAGGGATAAGGGAGCAGTACTTC
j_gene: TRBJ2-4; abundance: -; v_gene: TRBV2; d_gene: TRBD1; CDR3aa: CASSEGQGLYIQYF; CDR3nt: TGTGCCAGCAGTGAGGGACAGGGGCTATACATTCAGTACTTC
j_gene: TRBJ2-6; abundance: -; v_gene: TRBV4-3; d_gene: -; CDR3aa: CASSQTDSGSGANVLTF; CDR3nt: TGCGCCAGCAGCCAAACGGACAGCGGCTCTGGGGCCAACGTCCTGACTTTC
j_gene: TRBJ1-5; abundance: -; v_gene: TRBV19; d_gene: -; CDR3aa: CASSISSYSNQPQHF; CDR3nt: TGTGCCAGTAGTATAAGCAGCTATAGCAATCAGCCCCAGCATTTT
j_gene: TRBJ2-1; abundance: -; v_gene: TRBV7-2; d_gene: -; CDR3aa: CASSLRGGMGSNEQFF; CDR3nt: TGTGCCAGCAGCTTAAGAGGTGGGATGGGTTCCAATGAGCAGTTCTTC
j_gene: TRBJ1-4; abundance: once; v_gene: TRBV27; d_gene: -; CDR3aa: CASSFTPPVNEKLFF; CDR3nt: TGTGCCAGCAGTTTTACACCCCCAGTTAATGAAAAACTGTTTTTT
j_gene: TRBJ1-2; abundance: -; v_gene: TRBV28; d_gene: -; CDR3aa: CASGVGSAYGYTF; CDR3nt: TGTGCCAGCGGGGTTGGTTCCGCATATGGCTACACCTTC
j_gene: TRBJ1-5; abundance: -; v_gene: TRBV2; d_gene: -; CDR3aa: CASSGTPGNQPQHF; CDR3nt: TGTGCCAGCAGCGGAACCCCTGGCAATCAGCCCCAGCATTTT
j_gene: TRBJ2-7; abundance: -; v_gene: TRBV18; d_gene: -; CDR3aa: CASSGMGAMAYEQYF; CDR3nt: TGTGCCAGCTCAGGTATGGGGGCTATGGCCTACGAGCAGTACTTC
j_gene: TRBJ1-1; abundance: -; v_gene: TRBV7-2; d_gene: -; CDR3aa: CASSLRIQINRNTEAFF; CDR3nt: TGTGCCAGCAGCTTAAGAATCCAGATTAATAGGAACACTGAAGCTTTCTTT
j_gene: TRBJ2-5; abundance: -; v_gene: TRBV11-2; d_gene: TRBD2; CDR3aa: CASSLRLAGLRETQYF; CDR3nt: TGTGCCAGCAGCCTCCGTCTAGCGGGGTTGCGAGAGACCCAGTACTTC
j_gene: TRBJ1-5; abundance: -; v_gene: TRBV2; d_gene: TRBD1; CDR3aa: CASRGQGNSNQPQHF; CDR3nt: TGTGCCAGCAGAGGACAGGGAAATAGCAATCAGCCCCAGCATTTT
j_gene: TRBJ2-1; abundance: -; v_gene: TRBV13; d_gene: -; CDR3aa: CASSRGAGANEQFF; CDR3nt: TGTGCCAGCAGCCGCGGGGCGGGGGCCAATGAGCAGTTCTTC